Presented here are 11 T cell receptor beta chains from one specimen sequenced in a study of T cells in Graves' hyperthyroidism and ophthalmopathy. The TCR beta CDR3 regions underwent amplification using RNA transcripts as the source. First-round RT-PCR with HTBI primers amplified the TCR CDR3 region. MiXCR, run by TCRdb on the multiplex PCR reads, gives a single entry per CDR3 protein. Of 650,000 to 700,000 distinct CDR3 sequences in the sample, about 18% were seen once. The sequenced material came from blood. These receptors all come from a man between 50 and 59 years old with Graves' hyperthyroidism.

There are many counts of this clonotype. This chain links TRBV11-2 with TRBJ2-7; 9 nucleotides match TRBD1. The CDR3 sequence is 14 residues long. The V gene's germline CDR1 is SGHAT and CDR2 FQNNGV. V trimming: 5 bases; J trimming: 5 bases; junction bases outside the gene matches: 7. The CDR3 coding sequence is TGTGCCAGCAGCACACCACAGGGGGCAGACGAGCAGTACTTC. Its translation is CASSTPQGADEQYF.

This clonotype was detected only a few times. The V call is TRBV7-9, the J call TRBJ2-1; 8 bases fit TRBD2. After removal of 3 bases from V and 4 bases from J, the junction contained 8 bases not matched to a gene. The CDR3 has 16 amino acids. From germline, CDR1 is SEHNR and CDR2 FQNEAQ (reference sequence). The DNA for the CDR3 is TGTGCCAGCAGCTTCGACCCCGGGACTAGTTACAATGAGCAGTTCTTC. Residues: CASSFDPGTSYNEQFF.

This clonotype came up a few times. The chain carries TRBV19 and TRBJ2-6; TRBD2 aligns across 8 bases. The V segment lost 3 bases and the J segment 0 bases; nucleotides outside the gene matches: 16. CDR1 and CDR2 from the germline V gene are LNHDA and SQIVND (reference sequence). This CDR3 has 21 amino acids. This chain's CDR3 is CASSIDSVSASGSSGANVLTF. As DNA, the CDR3 is TGTGCCAGTAGTATTGATAGTGTATCGGCTAGCGGGTCCTCTGGGGCCAACGTCCTGACTTTC. The variable domain in full, completed from reference TRBV19 and TRBJ2-6, reads DGGITQSPKYLFRKEGQNVTLSCEQNLNHDAMYWYRQDPGQGLRLIYYSQIVNDFQKGDIAEGYSVSREKKESFPLTVTSAQKNPTAFYLCASSIDSVSASGSSGANVLTFGAGSRLTVL.

The rearrangement links TRBV29-1 to TRBJ2-1; 10 nucleotides align to TRBD1. The germline V gene encodes CDR1 SQVTM and CDR2 ANQGSEA. The J segment lost 3 bases and the V segment lost 4 bases, leaving 3 bases of the junction unmatched. This CDR3 contains 14 residues. This CDR3 is CSVGRTGGYNEQFF. CDR3 in DNA: TGCAGCGTTGGGCGGACAGGGGGCTACAATGAGCAGTTCTTC.

This clonotype occurred many times. This chain joins TRBV2 and TRBJ2-7; 11 bases map to TRBD2. From germline, CDR1 is SNHLY and CDR2 FYNNEI. V lost 8 bases, J lost 5 bases, and 5 bases stayed unmatched. CDR3 length: 13 residues. DNA for the CDR3: TGTGCCAGCCTAGCGGGAGGTCGAAACGAGCAGTACTTC. Amino acids: CASLAGGRNEQYF.

The V gene is TRBV27, the J gene TRBJ2-7; 7 bases are shared with TRBD2. Germline V CDR1 and CDR2: MNHEY, SMNVEV (reference sequence). V shed 6 bases, J shed 4 bases, and the junction held 12 bases outside the gene matches. The CDR3 totals 15 residues. The CDR3 sequence: CASSHGAGRGYEQYF. CDR3 DNA sequence: TGTGCCAGCAGCCATGGCGCGGGGAGGGGTTACGAGCAGTACTTC.

This clonotype was observed many times. The CDR3, as DNA: TGCAGTGCTAGAGATCTGGAGCGGGAGGGCCTTAATGAGCAGTTCTTC. This gives the protein CSARDLEREGLNEQFF. The rearrangement joins TRBV20-1 to TRBJ2-1; the match to TRBD2 covers 10 bases. From germline, CDR1 is DFQATT and CDR2 SNEGSKA (reference sequence). V lost 0 bases to trimming and J lost 7 bases; unmatched junction nucleotides: 9. The CDR3 length is 16 residues.

This clonotype was counted between two and nine times. CDR3 DNA: TGTGCCAGTAGTCCAGGACAGGGGTCGAATGAGCAGTTCTTC. This codes for CASSPGQGSNEQFF. The chain combines TRBV19 with TRBJ2-1, with 9 bases fitting TRBD1. Germline lookup yields CDR1 LNHDA and CDR2 SQIVND (reference sequence). CDR3 length equals 14 residues. V was clipped by 5 bases and J by 7 bases; unmatched bases: 6.

In nucleotides, the CDR3 is TGCAGCGCCTGGACAGGGGGGGCTGGCTACACCTTC. This sequence encodes CSAWTGGAGYTF. This rearrangement joins TRBV29-1 to TRBJ1-2; 10 bases are a match to TRBD1. CDR1 and CDR2 from the germline V gene are SQVTM and ANQGSEA. Trimming at V came to 7 bases and at J to 7 bases, leaving 6 bases not matched to a gene. CDR3 size: 12 residues.

This clonotype was detected only a few times. The V call is TRBV11-2, the J call TRBJ2-7; D unresolved. Per germline, CDR1 SGHAT and CDR2 FQNNGV. CDR3 length: 17 residues. Trimming took off 4 bases at V and 1 base at J, with 20 bases between the two ends. This CDR3 reads CASSSPYGRNGSYEQYF. The CDR3 nucleotides are TGTGCCAGCAGCTCCCCTTATGGGCGGAATGGGTCCTACGAGCAGTACTTC. The full variable domain, completed using reference TRBV11-2 and TRBJ2-7, is EAGVAQSPRYKIIEKRQSVAFWCNPISGHATLYWYQQILGQGPKLLIQFQNNGVVDDSQLPKDRFSAERLKGVDSTLKIQPAKLEDSAVYLCASSSPYGRNGSYEQYFGPGTRLTVT.

The table lists this clonotype with many counts. The chain is built from TRBV28 and TRBJ2-7, with TRBD1 identical over 7 bases. Unmatched junction bases numbered 13, after V lost 5 bases and J lost 0 bases. The CDR3 contains 17 residues. The germline V gene has CDR1 MDHEN and CDR2 SYDVKM. CDR3 in DNA: TGTGCCAGCAGTAGGGGGACAGACAGGTTTATCTCCTACGAGCAGTACTTC. Translating it yields CASSRGTDRFISYEQYF.